The clone carrying this T cell receptor (beta chain) was recorded at least ten times. Using unique molecular identifiers, the investigators prepared the TCRbeta library. TCRdb re-analysed the PCR reads in MiXCR, keeping a single row per CDR3 protein. The sample has tens of thousands of distinct CDR3 sequences; 5% to 7% are singletons. CDR3 length: 14 residues. Germline CDR1 and CDR2: MDHEN and SYDVKM. V shed 7 bases and J shed 0 bases, with 10 bases lying between them. The data are from a study of T-cell reconstitution after alpha-beta-depleted transplantation in children. The genes are TRBV28 and TRBJ1-3, with D possibly matching TRBD1 (5 bases). Sequenced material: PBMCs, mostly from graft donor cells, taken 180 days after TCRalphabeta/CD19-depleted stem cell transplant. The sequence derives from a male patient younger than 18 who had a stem cell transplant for acute myeloid leukemia, so the T cells may come from the graft donor. The CDR3 nucleotides are TGTGCCAGCAACCTCGGGACCTCTGGAAACACCATATATTTT. Amino acid sequence: CASNLGTSGNTIYF.